This record covers a single TCR beta chain. The data are from a study of technical replicates of blood from a handful of donors. V was trimmed by 8 bases and J by 4 bases, leaving 9 bases between them. The CDR3 has 12 amino acids. The germline V gene has CDR1 LGHNT and CDR2 FRNRAP. Data came from immunoSEQ multiplex PCR; TCRdb stores just in-frame clones and leaves some out. The sample yields approximately 70,000 clones, 92% seen once. The TCR sequence derives from a human donor in good health. Source material: T cells isolated from PBMCs. The chain combines TRBV12-5 with TRBJ2-1; D is possibly TRBD2 (5 bases). The CDR3 nucleotides are TGTGCTAGTATGAGCGGTTACAATGAGCAGTTCTTC. Translation gives CASMSGYNEQFF.